This TCR beta chain was recorded in a study of blood T cells in healthy people across ages. Study-wide results and limits: Older individuals had lower TCR beta diversity per million T cells (the decline was roughly linear).

With each sample, at least 5 micrograms of total RNA were extracted. V lost 8 bases, J lost 10 bases, and 18 bases lay in between. CDR3 length: 13 residues. From germline, CDR1 is MGHDK and CDR2 SYGVNS. As regards this clonotype: No antigen is known for it.

Primed by a sample-barcoded 5' primer and a J-beta primer mix, a second PCR proceeded for roughly 7 to 11 cycles. TCRdb re-called the 5' RACE reads through MiXCR, storing one row per CDR3 protein. The table includes around 1.5 million distinct CDR3 sequences, approximately 59% detected once. The sample taken for sequencing was blood. The V call is TRBV25-1, the J call TRBJ1-3; no firm D call. This sequence was found in a man aged 18-30 years in good health. The CDR3 region is CASGVLKLITIYF. In DNA, the CDR3 is TGTGCCAGCGGGGTATTAAAACTGATAACCATATATTTT.